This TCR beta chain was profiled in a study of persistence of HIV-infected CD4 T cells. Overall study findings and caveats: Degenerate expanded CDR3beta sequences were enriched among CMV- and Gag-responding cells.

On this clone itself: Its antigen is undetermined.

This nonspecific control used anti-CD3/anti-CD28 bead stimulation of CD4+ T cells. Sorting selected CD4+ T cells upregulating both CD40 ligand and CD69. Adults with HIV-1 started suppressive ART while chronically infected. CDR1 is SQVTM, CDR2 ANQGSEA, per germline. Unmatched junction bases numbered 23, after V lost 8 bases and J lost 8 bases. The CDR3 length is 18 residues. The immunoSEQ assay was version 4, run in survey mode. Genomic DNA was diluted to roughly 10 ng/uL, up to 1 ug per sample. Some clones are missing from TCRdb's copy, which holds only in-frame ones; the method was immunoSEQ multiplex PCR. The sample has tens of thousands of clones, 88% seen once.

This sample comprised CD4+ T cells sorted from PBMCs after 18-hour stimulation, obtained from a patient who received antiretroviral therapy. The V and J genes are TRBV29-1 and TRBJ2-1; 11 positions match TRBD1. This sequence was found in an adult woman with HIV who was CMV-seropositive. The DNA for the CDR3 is TGCAGCTTTGGGGGGGGACAGGGGGTGGCTAGCGGGGACCATGAGCAGTTCTTC. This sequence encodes CSFGGGQGVASGDHEQFF.